This TCR beta chain was retrieved from a study of OX40 agonist ivuxolimab in advanced cancers. Background on the study: Hepatocellular carcinoma, melanoma, renal cell or head and neck cancer affected the dose-escalation patients. Findings and caveats of the study: At 0.1 to 3.0 mg/kg, clonal expansion of CD4+ and CD8+ blood T cells had occurred by week 6.

Assay: immunoSEQ multiplex PCR; the TCRdb copy retains only in-frame clones and omits some. The table shows about 99,000 clones, with roughly 90% occurring only once. This clone is a singleton in its sample. Its target is unknown. Per germline, CDR1 SNHLY and CDR2 FYNNEI. V lost 6 bases and J lost 9; bases outside the gene matches: 8. CDR3 size: 15 residues. The receptor was derived from an adult with an advanced solid tumor such as melanoma, head and neck, liver or kidney cancer. The V call is TRBV2, the J call TRBJ2-1; TRBD2 agrees at 13 bases. The material sequenced was CD4+ or CD8+ T cells sorted from blood, taken in a trial of the OX40 agonist ivuxolimab. The CDR3 here is CASRPTSGRLGEQFF. The CDR3 DNA is TGTGCCAGCAGGCCGACTAGCGGGAGGTTAGGTGAGCAGTTCTTC.